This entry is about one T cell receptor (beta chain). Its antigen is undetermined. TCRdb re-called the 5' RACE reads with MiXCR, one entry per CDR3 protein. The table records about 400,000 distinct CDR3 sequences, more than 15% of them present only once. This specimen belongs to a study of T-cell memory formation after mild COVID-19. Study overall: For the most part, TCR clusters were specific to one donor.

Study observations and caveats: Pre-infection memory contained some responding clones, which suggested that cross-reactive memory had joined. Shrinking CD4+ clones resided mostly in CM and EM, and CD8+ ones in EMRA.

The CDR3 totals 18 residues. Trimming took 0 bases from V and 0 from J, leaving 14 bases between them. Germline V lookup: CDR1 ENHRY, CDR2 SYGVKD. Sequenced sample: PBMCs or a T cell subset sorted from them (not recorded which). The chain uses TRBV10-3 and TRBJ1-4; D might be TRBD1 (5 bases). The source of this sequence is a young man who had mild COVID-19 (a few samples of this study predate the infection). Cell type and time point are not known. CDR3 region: CAISESGGGIATNEKLFF. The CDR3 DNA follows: TGTGCCATCAGTGAGTCAGGCGGGGGGATCGCAACTAATGAAAAACTGTTTTTT.